Below, one T cell receptor beta chain is given with its context. Its cognate antigen is unknown. These data are taken from a study of Ad26.COV2.S vaccination and SARS-CoV-2 variants. Study-wide results and caveats: It was vaccine recipients, not placebo recipients, who had the higher spike-specific TCR breadth.

Treatment here: 19 received Ad26.COV2.S at low or high dose, single or two shots; several received placebo; per-sample allocation not given. Samples came from day 63 after the first vaccine or placebo injection. Donor was an adult aged 18-55 years in Boston. The ends were cut back, 1 base at V and 0 bases at J, with 19 bases in the middle. Germline CDR1 MNHEY, CDR2 SVGEGT. CDR3 size: 18 residues. Repertoires were generated with immunoSEQ multiplex PCR, while TCRdb's copy carries only in-frame clones and drops some. The top ten hold 9.5% to 12% of the sample, which has roughly 350,000 clones, 86% seen once.

The sample here was peripheral blood, taken in a trial of Ad26.COV2.S vaccine versus placebo. V is TRBV6-2 or TRBV6-3 and J is TRBJ2-7; TRBD2 is a possible D gene (6 bases). The clonotype comes from a person between 18 and 65 years old who received the Ad26.COV2.S COVID-19 vaccine or a placebo. For the CDR3, the DNA is TGTGCCAGCAGTTACTTCACTCGGCGGGGTCCAAGCTCCTACGAGCAGTACTTC. Its translation is CASSYFTRRGPSSYEQYF.